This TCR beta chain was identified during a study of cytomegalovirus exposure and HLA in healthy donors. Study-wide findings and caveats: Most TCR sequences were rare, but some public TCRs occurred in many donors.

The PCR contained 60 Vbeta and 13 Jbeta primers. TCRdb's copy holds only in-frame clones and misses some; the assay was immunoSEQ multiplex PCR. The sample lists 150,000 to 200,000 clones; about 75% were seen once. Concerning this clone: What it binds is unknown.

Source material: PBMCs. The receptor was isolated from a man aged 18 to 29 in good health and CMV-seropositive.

Here the CDR3 reads CASSPYGGSMNTEAFF. CDR3 DNA: TGTGCCAGCAGCCCCTACGGGGGGTCCATGAACACTGAAGCTTTCTTT. The J gene is TRBJ1-1, the V gene TRBV11-1; a weak D match, TRBD1 (5 bases). The CDR3 covers 16 residues. V lost 5 bases and J lost 0, with 16 bases in between. CDR1 SGHAT and CDR2 FQDESV come from the germline V gene (reference sequence).